The 25 T cell receptor beta chains below all came from one sample that was sequenced in a study of shared clonotypes between healthy human individuals. TCRdb keeps only in-frame clones here, not all; method: immunoSEQ multiplex PCR. The table shows about 2 million clones, with roughly 95% occurring only once. As defined, naive CD8 cells were CD45RO-negative and positively selected for CCR7, with terminally differentiated effector memory CD45RA+ cells excluded. Source material: naive CD8+ T cells sorted from blood. The origin of the receptors is a young man in good health.

This clone is a singleton in its sample. The rearrangement links TRBV4-1 to TRBJ2-2; TRBD2 aligns across 12 bases. CDR3 length: 18 amino acids. The V gene end was trimmed by 1 base and the J gene end by 6 bases; junction bases not matched to a gene: 9. The germline gives CDR1 MGHRA, CDR2 YSYEKL. The CDR3 sequence is CASSQVRLAGGPSGELFF. CDR3 DNA: TGCGCCAGCAGCCAAGTTCGCCTAGCGGGGGGGCCGTCCGGGGAGCTGTTTTTT.

V usage is TRBV7-2 and J usage is TRBJ1-1; D is unresolved. Per the germline V gene, CDR1 is SGHTA and CDR2 is FQGNSA. Trimming cost V 4 bases and J 0 bases, with 9 bases left between them. The CDR3 length is 14 residues. The CDR3 DNA reads as TGTGCCAGCAGCTACGGACGGTTGAACACTGAAGCTTTCTTT. Its translation: CASSYGRLNTEAFF.

The chain couples TRBV4-1 to TRBJ2-3; D gene uncertain. The CDR3 has 17 amino acids. Germline CDR1 MGHRA, CDR2 YSYEKL. Trimming took 0 bases from V and 2 from J, leaving 15 bases between them. The CDR3 bases are TGCGCCAGCAGCCAAGACCACTGGGCCGTAGCCACAGATACGCAGTATTTT. Translated: CASSQDHWAVATDTQYF.

This chain connects TRBV2 to TRBJ2-7, with D uncertain. The CDR3 contains 13 residues. CDR1 SNHLY and CDR2 FYNNEI come from the germline V gene. The V and J ends lost 6 bases and 0 bases respectively, with 9 bases between them. CDR3 loop: CASRDGSSYEQYF. For the CDR3, the DNA is TGTGCCAGCAGGGACGGTAGCTCCTACGAGCAGTACTTC. The whole variable domain, remainder taken from reference TRBV2 and TRBJ2-7, is EPEVTQTPSHQVTQMGQEVILRCVPISNHLYFYWYRQILGQKVEFLVSFYNNEISEKSEIFDDQFSVERPDGSNFTLKIRSTKLEDSAMYFCASRDGSSYEQYFGPGTRLTVT.

The chain combines TRBV5-4 with TRBJ2-5; D is ambiguous. The CDR3 runs to 13 residues. Deletions cut 4 bases from V and 1 base from J, with 8 bases between. The germline CDR1 and CDR2 sequences are SGHNT and YYREEE (reference sequence). This CDR3 is CASSLTRQETQYF. CDR3 coding DNA: TGTGCCAGCAGCCTTACACGCCAAGAGACCCAGTACTTC.

The chain employs TRBV6-5 and TRBJ2-7; D uncertain. V was clipped by 2 bases and J by 0 bases, with 5 bases between them. CDR3 length equals 13 residues. CDR1 MNHEY and CDR2 SVGAGI come from the germline V gene. In nucleotides, the CDR3 is TGTGCCAGCAGTTACCGGTACTCCTACGAGCAGTACTTC. The encoded protein is CASSYRYSYEQYF.

This chain links TRBV27 with TRBJ1-5; D unclear. In germline, CDR1 is MNHEY, CDR2 SMNVEV (reference sequence). V was pared by 8 bases and J by 2 bases, with 10 bases between. CDR3 length: 13 residues. The chain's CDR3 is CASGLGGNQPQHF. The CDR3, as DNA: TGTGCCAGCGGACTCGGGGGCAATCAGCCCCAGCATTTT.

CDR3 in amino acids: CASSLGPGGAYNEQFF. The CDR3 nucleotides read TGTGCCAGCAGCTTAGGCCCGGGGGGAGCCTACAATGAGCAGTTCTTC. The V call is TRBV7-2, the J call TRBJ2-1, with 7 bases identical to TRBD2. Trimming at V came to 1 base and at J to 2 bases, leaving 5 bases not matched to a gene. Germline CDR1 SGHTA, CDR2 FQGNSA. This CDR3 is 16 amino acids long.

J is TRBJ2-5 and V is TRBV7-8; a possible D gene is TRBD1 (6 bases). The V and J ends lost 6 bases and 2 bases respectively, with 19 bases between them. Germline loops: CDR1 SGHVS, CDR2 FQNEAQ. There are 16 residues in the CDR3. Here the CDR3 DNA reads TGTGCCAGCAGTCCCGGACCGGACAGACTACAAGAGACCCAGTACTTC. It specifies CASSPGPDRLQETQYF. Full variable domain (missing parts from reference TRBV7-8 and TRBJ2-5): GAGVSQSPRYKVAKRGQDVALRCDPISGHVSLFWYQQALGQGPEFLTYFQNEAQLDKSGLPSDRFFAERPEGSVSTLKIQRTQQEDSAVYLCASSPGPDRLQETQYFGPGTRLLVL.

The chain is built from TRBV5-1 and TRBJ1-6, with D maybe TRBD1 (5 bases). The V gene's germline CDR1 is SGHRS and CDR2 YFSETQ. Trimming shortened V by 4 bases and J by 0 bases, and 8 bases separated the two germline ends. This CDR3 is built from 15 residues. CDR3 sequence reads: CASSPGGSYNSPLHF. CDR3 nucleotide sequence: TGCGCCAGCAGCCCCGGGGGCTCCTATAATTCACCCCTCCACTTT.

The V gene is TRBV6-5, the J gene TRBJ2-7, with D possibly being TRBD2 (5 bases). CDR1 and CDR2 (germline): MNHEY, SVGAGI. The V end was cut by 0 bases, the J end by 7 bases, with 16 bases between. The CDR3 is made up of 15 amino acids. The CDR3 DNA reads as TGTGCCAGCAGTTACTCAGGGCAGATGGGAGAAGAGCAGTACTTC. Translation: CASSYSGQMGEEQYF.

A remark on this clone: The sample holds other DNA sequences that translate to the same CDR3. This chain uses TRBV4-1 with TRBJ2-7; 11 bases map to TRBD2. The V and J ends lost 1 base and 4 bases, in that order; junction bases with no gene match: 3. The CDR3 is 15 residues long. Germline V gives CDR1 MGHRA, CDR2 YSYEKL. CDR3: CASSQGTSGLYEQYF. The CDR3 region has the DNA TGCGCCAGCAGCCAAGGGACTAGCGGGTTGTACGAGCAGTACTTC.

This chain connects TRBV7-9 to TRBJ1-1; no definite D call. CDR1 SEHNR and CDR2 FQNEAQ come from the germline V gene (reference sequence). This CDR3 spans 11 amino acids. V dropped 2 bases and J dropped 7 bases, with 5 bases sitting between them. CDR3: CASSLTYEAFF. In DNA form, the CDR3 reads TGTGCCAGCAGCTTAACATATGAAGCTTTCTTT.

The gene calls are TRBV7-8 and TRBJ2-2; D is undetermined. CDR1 SGHVS and CDR2 FQNEAQ come from the germline V gene. V gave up 1 base and J gave up 3 bases, with 3 bases separating them. The length of the CDR3 is 13 residues. In nucleotides, the CDR3 is TGTGCCAGCAGCTTAGTTTACACCGGGGAGCTGTTTTTT. Protein: CASSLVYTGELFF.

The J gene is TRBJ2-7, the V gene TRBV6-1; no clear D gene. V shed 8 bases and J shed 3 bases, with 8 bases lying between them. The germline V gene has CDR1 MNHNS and CDR2 SASEGT. The CDR3 spans 11 residues. CDR3 loop: CASDDNYEQYF. The CDR3 bases are TGTGCCAGCGATGACAACTACGAGCAGTACTTC.

Worth noting for this clone: In the same sample, other DNA sequences code for this CDR3. This chain joins TRBV6-1 and TRBJ2-7; no firm D call. In germline, CDR1 is MNHNS, CDR2 SASEGT. V was clipped by 6 bases and J by 2 bases, with 11 bases between them. The CDR3 covers 13 residues. The CDR3 region has the DNA TGTGCCAGCAGCCCGACTCCTACCTACGAGCAGTACTTC. Its translation is CASSPTPTYEQYF.

This chain connects TRBV28 to TRBJ2-7; maybe TRBD2 (6 bases). The V gene's germline CDR1 is MDHEN and CDR2 SYDVKM. This CDR3 spans 16 amino acids. V lost 3 bases to trimming and J lost 1 base, with 16 bases between them. CDR3 amino acids: CASSFSVGGESYEQYF. Written as DNA, the CDR3 is TGTGCCAGCAGTTTCTCCGTTGGAGGGGAGTCCTACGAGCAGTACTTC.

The chain recombines TRBV28 with TRBJ2-7, with 10 bases fitting TRBD2. Per the germline V gene, CDR1 is MDHEN and CDR2 is SYDVKM. V lost 7 bases, J lost 4 bases, and 4 bases stayed unmatched. The CDR3 contains 13 residues. The CDR3 sequence is CASNVAGGYEQYF. DNA for the CDR3: TGTGCCAGCAACGTAGCGGGGGGTTACGAGCAGTACTTC. Full variable domain (missing parts from reference TRBV28 and TRBJ2-7): DVKVTQSSRYLVKRTGEKVFLECVQDMDHENMFWYRQDPGLGLRLIYFSYDVKMKEKGDIPEGYSVSREKKERFSLILESASTNQTSMYLCASNVAGGYEQYFGPGTRLTVT.

The V and J genes are TRBV7-8 and TRBJ2-7; the D gene is possibly TRBD2 (5 bases). V shed 1 base and J shed 6 bases, with 19 bases lying between them. The CDR3 consists of 16 residues. Germline CDR1 and CDR2: SGHVS and FQNEAQ. This CDR3 reads CASSLDHPGLSGEQYF. As DNA, the CDR3 is TGTGCCAGCAGCTTAGATCACCCGGGGTTATCCGGCGAGCAGTACTTC.

The chain uses TRBV29-1 and TRBJ1-1; 7 bases are shared with TRBD1. Per the germline V gene, CDR1 is SQVTM and CDR2 is ANQGSEA. The CDR3 sequence is 12 residues long. Trimming removed 6 bases from V and 2 bases from J; junction bases left unmatched: 3. CDR3 DNA: TGCAGCGTAGGGACAGATAACACTGAAGCTTTCTTT. This encodes CSVGTDNTEAFF.

The J gene is TRBJ1-4, the V gene TRBV9; D is uncertain. The CDR3 contains 14 residues. V lost 3 bases to trimming and J lost 0 bases, with 6 bases between them. Germline loops: CDR1 SGDLS, CDR2 YYNGEE. CDR3 amino acids: CASSADATNEKLFF. For the CDR3, the DNA is TGTGCCAGCAGCGCGGACGCAACTAATGAAAAACTGTTTTTT.

V and J are TRBV5-4 and TRBJ1-2, with a tentative D call TRBD1 (6 bases). With 4 bases removed from V and 10 bases from J, the gap between germline ends came to 17 bases. Germline values: CDR1 SGHNT, CDR2 YYREEE (reference sequence). The CDR3 is 13 residues long. The CDR3 sequence is CASSPGGGLDYTF. The CDR3, as DNA: TGTGCCAGCAGCCCGGGGGGGGGCCTGGACTACACCTTC. The full variable domain, its missing parts supplied by reference TRBV5-4 and TRBJ1-2, is ETGVTQSPTHLIKTRGQQVTLRCSSQSGHNTVSWYQQALGQGPQFIFQYYREEENGRGNFPPRFSGLQFPNYSSELNVNALELDDSALYLCASSPGGGLDYTFGSGTRLTVV.

The chain joins TRBV28 to TRBJ2-1, with TRBD1 matching 8 bases. J gave up 3 bases and V 6 bases, and 10 bases lay outside the gene matches. Germline lookup yields CDR1 MDHEN and CDR2 SYDVKM. This CDR3 is built from 16 residues. DNA for the CDR3: TGTGCCAGCAGCCTTGGGGGCAGGGGGCTCTACAATGAGCAGTTCTTC. It translates to CASSLGGRGLYNEQFF. The full variable domain, rest sourced from reference TRBV28 and TRBJ2-1, is DVKVTQSSRYLVKRTGEKVFLECVQDMDHENMFWYRQDPGLGLRLIYFSYDVKMKEKGDIPEGYSVSREKKERFSLILESASTNQTSMYLCASSLGGRGLYNEQFFGPGTRLTVL.

V gene TRBV27 combines with J gene TRBJ2-5; 7 bases align to TRBD2. The germline CDR1 and CDR2 sequences are MNHEY and SMNVEV (reference sequence). The CDR3 is made up of 15 amino acids. V lost 1 base and J lost 3; bases outside the gene matches: 5. CDR3 nucleotide sequence: TGTGCCAGCAGTTTATGGGGGGGTGAGGAAGAGACCCAGTACTTC. It codes for CASSLWGGEEETQYF.

V is TRBV5-6 and J is TRBJ2-7, with 10 bases fitting TRBD2. CDR1 SGHDT and CDR2 YYEEEE come from the germline V gene. The CDR3 covers 15 residues. Trimming cost V 3 bases and J 2 bases; bases outside gene matches: 5. DNA of the CDR3: TGTGCCAGCAGCTATGGGACTAGCGACACCTACGAGCAGTACTTC. Amino acids: CASSYGTSDTYEQYF.